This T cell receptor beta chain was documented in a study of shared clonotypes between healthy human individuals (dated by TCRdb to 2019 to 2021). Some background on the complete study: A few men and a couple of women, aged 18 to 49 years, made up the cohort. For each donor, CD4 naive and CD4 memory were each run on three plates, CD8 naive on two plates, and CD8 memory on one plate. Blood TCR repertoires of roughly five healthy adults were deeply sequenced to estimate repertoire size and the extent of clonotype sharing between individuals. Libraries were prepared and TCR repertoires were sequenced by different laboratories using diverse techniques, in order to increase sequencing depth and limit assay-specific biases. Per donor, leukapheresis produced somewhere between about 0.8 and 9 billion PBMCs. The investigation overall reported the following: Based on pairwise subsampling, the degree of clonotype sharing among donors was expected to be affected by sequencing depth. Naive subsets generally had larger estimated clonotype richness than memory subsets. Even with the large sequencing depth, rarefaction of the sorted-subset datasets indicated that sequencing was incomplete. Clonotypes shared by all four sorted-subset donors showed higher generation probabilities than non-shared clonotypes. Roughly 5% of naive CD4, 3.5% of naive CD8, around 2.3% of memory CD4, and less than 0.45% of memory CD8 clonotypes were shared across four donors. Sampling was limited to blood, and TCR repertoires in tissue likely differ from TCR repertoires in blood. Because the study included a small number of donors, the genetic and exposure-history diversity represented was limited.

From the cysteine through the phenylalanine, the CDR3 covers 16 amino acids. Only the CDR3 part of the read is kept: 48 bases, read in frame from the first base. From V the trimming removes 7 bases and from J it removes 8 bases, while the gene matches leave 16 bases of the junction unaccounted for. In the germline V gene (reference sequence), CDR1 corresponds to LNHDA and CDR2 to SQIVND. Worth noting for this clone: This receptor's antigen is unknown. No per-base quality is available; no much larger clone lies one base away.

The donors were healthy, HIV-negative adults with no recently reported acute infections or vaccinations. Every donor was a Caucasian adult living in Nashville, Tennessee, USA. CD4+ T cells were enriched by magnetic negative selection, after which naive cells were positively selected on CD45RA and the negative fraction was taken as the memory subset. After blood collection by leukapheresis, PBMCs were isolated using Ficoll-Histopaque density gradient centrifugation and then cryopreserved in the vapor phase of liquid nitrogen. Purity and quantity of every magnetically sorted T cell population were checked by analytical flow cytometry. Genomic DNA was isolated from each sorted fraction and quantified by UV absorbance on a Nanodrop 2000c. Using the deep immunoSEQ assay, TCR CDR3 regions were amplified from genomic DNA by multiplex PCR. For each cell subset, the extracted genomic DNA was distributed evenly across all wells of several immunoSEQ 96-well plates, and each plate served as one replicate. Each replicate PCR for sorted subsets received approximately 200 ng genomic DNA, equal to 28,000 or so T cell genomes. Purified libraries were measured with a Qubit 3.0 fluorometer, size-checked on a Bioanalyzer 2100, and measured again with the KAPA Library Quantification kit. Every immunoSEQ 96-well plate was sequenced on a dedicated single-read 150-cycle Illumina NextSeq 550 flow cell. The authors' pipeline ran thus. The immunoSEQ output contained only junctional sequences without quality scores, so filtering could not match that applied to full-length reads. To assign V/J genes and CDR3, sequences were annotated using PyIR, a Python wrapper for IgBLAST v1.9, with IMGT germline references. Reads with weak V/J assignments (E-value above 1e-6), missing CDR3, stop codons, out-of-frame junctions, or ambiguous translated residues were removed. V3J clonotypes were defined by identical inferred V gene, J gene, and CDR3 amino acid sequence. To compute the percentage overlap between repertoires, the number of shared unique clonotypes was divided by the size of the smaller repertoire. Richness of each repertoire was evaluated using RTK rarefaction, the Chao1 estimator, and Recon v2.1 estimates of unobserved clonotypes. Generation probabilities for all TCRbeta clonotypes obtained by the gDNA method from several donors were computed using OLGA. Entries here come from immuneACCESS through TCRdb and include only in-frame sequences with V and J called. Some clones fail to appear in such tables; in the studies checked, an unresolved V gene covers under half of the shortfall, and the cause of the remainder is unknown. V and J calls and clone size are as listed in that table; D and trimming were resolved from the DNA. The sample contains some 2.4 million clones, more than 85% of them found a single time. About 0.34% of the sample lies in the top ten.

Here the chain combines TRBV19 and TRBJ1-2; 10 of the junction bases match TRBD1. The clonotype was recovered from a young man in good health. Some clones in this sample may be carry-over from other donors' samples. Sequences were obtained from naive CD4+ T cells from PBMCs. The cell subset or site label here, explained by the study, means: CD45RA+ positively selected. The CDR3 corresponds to CASTQMFPGTGVGYTF. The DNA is TGTGCCAGTACTCAAATGTTCCCAGGGACAGGGGTCGGCTACACCTTC.